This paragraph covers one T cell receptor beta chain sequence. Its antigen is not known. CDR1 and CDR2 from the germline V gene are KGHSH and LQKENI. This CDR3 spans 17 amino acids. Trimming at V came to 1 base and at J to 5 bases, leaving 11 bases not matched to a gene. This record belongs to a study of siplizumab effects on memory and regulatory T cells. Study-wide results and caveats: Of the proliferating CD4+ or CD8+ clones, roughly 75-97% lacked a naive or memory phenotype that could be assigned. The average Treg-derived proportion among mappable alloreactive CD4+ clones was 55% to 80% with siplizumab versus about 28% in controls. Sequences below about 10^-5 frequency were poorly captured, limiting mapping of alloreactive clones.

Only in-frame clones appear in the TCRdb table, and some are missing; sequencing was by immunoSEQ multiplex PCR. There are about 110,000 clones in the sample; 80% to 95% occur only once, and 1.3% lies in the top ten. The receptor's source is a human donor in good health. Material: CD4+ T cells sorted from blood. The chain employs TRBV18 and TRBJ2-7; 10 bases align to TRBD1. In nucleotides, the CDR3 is TGTGCCAGCTCACCACGTTTCCTGGGACAGGGGAGGAACGAGCAGTACTTC. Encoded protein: CASSPRFLGQGRNEQYF.